The present T cell receptor beta chain was sequenced within a study of cytomegalovirus exposure and HLA in healthy donors. Whole-study context: A later analysis reported the 120 or so validation repertoires used the same platform as the roughly 700 first-cohort repertoires. General study findings and limits: The TCR clusters that emerged in the first cohort tended, a later analysis found, to co-occur in the 110 or so validation repertoires. In vitro assays verified that three CMV-associated chains recognized CMV antigens specifically. Reportedly, cytomegalovirus status was diagnosed with high sensitivity and specificity.

Trimming removed 6 bases at V and 3 bases at J, with 11 bases between. Germline V lookup: CDR1 MDHEN, CDR2 SYDVKM. The CDR3 is 13 residues long. Using immunoSEQ multiplex PCR, the repertoire was profiled, and TCRdb retains in-frame clones only, with some absent. The sample gives under 50,000 clones, 93% of which show up once; more than 2% is in the top ten. Of note for this clone: The antigen remains unidentified.

The chain has TRBV28 and TRBJ2-5, with D possibly matching TRBD2 (5 bases). The sequenced sample consisted of PBMCs. The sequence was collected from a woman aged 18 to 35 in good health and CMV-seronegative. As DNA, the CDR3 is TGTGCCAGCAGCCTCACGGGGAAAGAGACCCAGTACTTC. It encodes CASSLTGKETQYF.